These 32 T cell receptor beta chains were sequenced from one sample in a study of T cells after yellow fever vaccination. TCRdb passed the 5' RACE reads through MiXCR, listing each CDR3 protein once. The sample has around 150,000 distinct CDR3 sequences; approximately 6.7% are singletons. Sequencing was performed on CD4+ T cells sorted from PBMCs, taken about 5 days after the first yellow fever vaccination. These TCRs come from a man younger than 35 who received the YFV17D yellow fever vaccine.

This clonotype was recorded a few times. The V call is TRBV7-9, the J call TRBJ1-1; a weak D match, TRBD1 (5 bases). This CDR3 has 14 residues. Germline-derived CDR1 and CDR2 are SEHNR and FQNEAQ (reference sequence). The V end was cut by 5 bases, the J end by 5 bases, with 15 bases between. DNA for the CDR3: TGTGCCAGCAGCGTACGGGGGGGGGATACTGAAGCTTTCTTT. Its translation is CASSVRGGDTEAFF. Full variable domain (remainder filled in from reference TRBV7-9 and TRBJ1-1): DTGVSQNPRHKITKRGQNVTFRCDPISEHNRLYWYRQTLGQGPEFLTYFQNEAQLEKSRLLSDRFSAERPKGSFSTLEIQRTEQGDSAMYLCASSVRGGDTEAFFGQGTRLTVV.

This clonotype was found many times. The gene calls are TRBV7-3 and TRBJ2-1; 8 nucleotides match TRBD2. This CDR3 region has 17 residues. The V segment lost 0 bases and the J segment 5 bases; nucleotides outside the gene matches: 9. Germline loops: CDR1 SGHTA, CDR2 FQGTGA. For the CDR3, the DNA is TGTGCCAGCAGCTTAACGTTGACGGCGGGGGGAGACAATGAGCAGTTCTTC. Its protein product is CASSLTLTAGGDNEQFF.

J is TRBJ2-5 and V is TRBV15, with D maybe TRBD1 (5 bases). In germline, CDR1 is LNHNV, CDR2 YYDKDF (reference sequence). The V and J ends lost 4 bases and 4 bases respectively, with 16 bases between them. The CDR3 runs 15 residues. CDR3 sequence (DNA): TGTGCCACCAGCACCCGGACCTCAGGGTCAGAGACCCAGTACTTC. It specifies CATSTRTSGSETQYF.

The V gene is TRBV29-1, the J gene TRBJ2-1; D may be TRBD2 (6 bases). This CDR3 comprises 14 residues. The germline V gene has CDR1 SQVTM and CDR2 ANQGSEA. Trimming pared 3 bases from V and 6 bases from J, leaving 15 bases between. CDR3 loop: CSVDSPGRGNEQFF. The CDR3 nucleotides read TGCAGCGTTGATTCACCAGGGCGGGGCAATGAGCAGTTCTTC.

The CDR3 bases are TGCGCCAGCAGCTTGGCCGGTGACAGTACTCAAGAGACCCAGTACTTC. Translation gives CASSLAGDSTQETQYF. The chain combines TRBV5-1 with TRBJ2-5; a possible D gene is TRBD1 (5 bases). V lost 0 bases and J 2 bases, leaving 14 bases between the germline ends. The CDR3 sequence is 16 residues long. The germline CDR1 and CDR2 sequences are SGHRS and YFSETQ.

J is TRBJ1-1 and V is TRBV27; D perhaps matches TRBD1 (6 bases). The V and J ends lost 4 bases and 4 bases respectively, with 16 bases between them. Germline V gene sequence: CDR1 MNHEY, CDR2 SMNVEV (reference sequence). The CDR3 consists of 15 residues. The CDR3 DNA follows: TGTGCCAGCAGTTCCCCTCTCAACAGGGCCACTGAAGCTTTCTTT. As protein: CASSSPLNRATEAFF.

As for this clonotype: A read error may be the cause here, since a much bigger clone is one base away. This chain links TRBV12-3 or TRBV12-4 with TRBJ2-2; D is unclear. The CDR3 spans 14 residues. V was pared by 4 bases and J by 2 bases, with 8 bases between. CDR3 DNA: TGTGCCAGCAGTTGGGTCACCAACACCGGGGAGCTGTTTTTT. This gives the protein CASSWVTNTGELFF.

This clonotype occurred a few times. The rearrangement uses TRBV6-2 or TRBV6-3 and TRBJ2-2; no firm D call. This CDR3 spans 16 amino acids. CDR1 is MNHEY, CDR2 SVGEGT, per germline. V lost 3 bases and J 0 bases, leaving 11 bases between the germline ends. In nucleotides, the CDR3 is TGTGCCAGCAGTTATTGGACGTATTCGAACACCGGGGAGCTGTTTTTT. This gives the protein CASSYWTYSNTGELFF.

At least ten counts were recorded for this clonotype. The chain carries TRBV7-6 and TRBJ2-1, with 11 positions matching TRBD2. This CDR3 is 16 amino acids long. Germline loops: CDR1 SGHVS, CDR2 FNYEAQ. Trimming at V came to 5 bases and at J to 6 bases, leaving 9 bases not matched to a gene. DNA of the CDR3: TGTGCCAGCAGCCCCGTAGCGGGGGGGCCCACCAATGAGCAGTTCTTC. This translates into CASSPVAGGPTNEQFF.

The table lists this clonotype with a few counts. V and J are TRBV27 and TRBJ2-3; the D gene is possibly TRBD2 (6 bases). Germline V gene lookup returns CDR1 MNHEY and CDR2 SMNVEV (reference sequence). Between the trimmed V and J ends, which lost 6 bases and 2 bases, there was a span of 12 bases. The CDR3 length is 14 residues. The CDR3 reads CASSTTRLTDTQYF. CDR3 bases: TGTGCCAGCAGCACGACTAGGCTCACAGATACGCAGTATTTT.

A remark on this clonotype: Being one base from a much bigger clone, this may be a read error. The chain employs TRBV12-3 or TRBV12-4 and TRBJ1-5, with D unresolved. The CDR3 has 15 residues. Deletions cut 5 bases from V and 7 bases from J, with 18 bases between. The CDR3 DNA sequence: TGTGCCAGCAGTCTCGACGGCGGGGAAGACCAGCCCCAGCATTTT. Translation gives CASSLDGGEDQPQHF.

This chain uses TRBV24-1 with TRBJ2-7, with a possible D match to TRBD2 (6 bases). In germline, CDR1 is KGHDR, CDR2 SFDVKD. The V and J ends lost 4 bases and 3 bases respectively, with 30 bases between them. The CDR3 spans 20 residues. CDR3 coding DNA: TGTGCCACCAGTGACCGAAGCCTAGCGACGCTCTACACAGGAAACTACGAGCAGTACGTC. Translated: CATSDRSLATLYTGNYEQYV.

The V and J genes are TRBV6-2 or TRBV6-3 and TRBJ1-5; D unresolved. CDR1 MNHEY and CDR2 SVGEGT come from the germline V gene. V lost 9 bases, J lost 5 bases, and 17 bases lay in between. The CDR3 is 14 amino acids. The CDR3 bases are TGTGCCAGTTCCTTTAGGGAGTACGATCAGCCCCAGCATTTT. It codes for CASSFREYDQPQHF.

This clonotype was counted many times. The V and J genes are TRBV12-3 or TRBV12-4 and TRBJ2-2; TRBD2 might be the D (8 bases). Trimming removed 5 bases at V and 6 bases at J, with 16 bases between. This CDR3 has 15 residues. The CDR3 reads CASSPGTRGPGELFF. In nucleotides, the CDR3 is TGTGCCAGCAGTCCCGGGACTAGGGGGCCCGGGGAGCTGTTTTTT.

The chain employs TRBV27 and TRBJ2-7; a possible D gene is TRBD2 (5 bases). V lost 6 bases and J 2 bases, leaving 11 bases between the germline ends. CDR1 MNHEY and CDR2 SMNVEV come from the germline V gene (reference sequence). The length of the CDR3 is 13 residues. The CDR3 bases are TGTGCCAGCAGAGAGTACGGGGCCTACGAGCAGTACTTC. It encodes CASREYGAYEQYF.

This clonotype was picked up many times. This rearrangement joins TRBV29-1 to TRBJ1-2; TRBD1 matches 8 bases. Germline loops: CDR1 SQVTM, CDR2 ANQGSEA. The ends lost 2 bases at V and 4 bases at J; junction bases unmatched: 3. This CDR3 spans 13 amino acids. CDR3 sequence: CSVETGGGYGYTF. The CDR3 nucleotides read TGCAGCGTTGAAACAGGGGGAGGCTATGGCTACACCTTC. Full variable domain (missing parts from reference TRBV29-1 and TRBJ1-2): SAVISQKPSRDICQRGTSLTIQCQVDSQVTMMFWYRQQPGQSLTLIATANQGSEATYESGFVIDKFPISRPNLTFSTLTVSNMSPEDSSIYLCSVETGGGYGYTFGSGTRLTVV.

The table lists this clonotype with a few counts. The chain is built from TRBV4-3 and TRBJ1-4; D perhaps matches TRBD1 (6 bases). Per the germline V gene, CDR1 is LGHNA and CDR2 is YSLEER. The CDR3 extends over 14 amino acids. Trimming took 1 base from V and 8 from J, leaving 11 bases between them. In DNA, the CDR3 is TGCGCCAGCAGCCAAGGGCACAGGGACGAAAAACTGTTTTTT. It yields the protein CASSQGHRDEKLFF.

The chain employs TRBV5-4 and TRBJ2-1, with D perhaps matching TRBD1 or TRBD2 (5 bases each). Germline V gene data show CDR1 as SGHNT and CDR2 as YYREEE (reference sequence). CDR3 size: 14 residues. Trimming left V 4 bases short and J 6 bases short, with 14 bases between. CDR3 protein: CASSGARGSNEQFF. The CDR3 nucleotides read TGTGCCAGCAGCGGGGCCCGGGGCTCCAATGAGCAGTTCTTC.

This clonotype has more than one count but fewer than ten. The chain employs TRBV5-1 and TRBJ1-1, with D uncertain. Per the germline V gene, CDR1 is SGHRS and CDR2 is YFSETQ. V was shortened by 6 bases and J by 1 base, with 10 bases between the two germline ends. This CDR3 region has 13 residues. For the CDR3, the DNA is TGCGCCAGCACCACCGGGTGGAACACTGAAGCTTTCTTT. Residues: CASTTGWNTEAFF.

This clonotype was detected many times. The rearrangement links TRBV20-1 to TRBJ2-2; weak D call: TRBD2 (5 bases). The length of the CDR3 is 17 residues. V was trimmed by 6 bases and J by 0 bases, leaving 20 bases between them. Germline V lookup: CDR1 DFQATT, CDR2 SNEGSKA (reference sequence). CDR3 bases: TGCAGTGCCCCAAGAGGGCCGGAACCCGCGAACACCGGGGAGCTGTTTTTT. It yields the protein CSAPRGPEPANTGELFF.

This clonotype was counted ten times or more. V usage is TRBV2 and J usage is TRBJ2-2; 7 bases agree with TRBD2. CDR3 length: 16 amino acids. CDR1 is SNHLY and CDR2 is FYNNEI in the germline V gene. The V segment lost 7 bases and the J segment 2 bases; nucleotides outside the gene matches: 10. CDR3 DNA sequence: TGTGCCAGCATCCGACTAGCACCGCTTAACACCGGGGAGCTGTTTTTT. It codes for CASIRLAPLNTGELFF.

The rearrangement links TRBV6-1 to TRBJ1-5, with 7 bases lining up with TRBD1. Germline loops: CDR1 MNHNS, CDR2 SASEGT. This CDR3 has 14 amino acids. With 8 bases clipped from V and 3 bases from J, the junction kept 7 bases outside the gene matches. DNA of the CDR3: TGTGCCAGCCGGGCAGGGGGTTTCAATCAGCCCCAGCATTTT. Amino acid sequence: CASRAGGFNQPQHF.

This clonotype came up many times. The genes are TRBV5-1 and TRBJ1-2; 7 nucleotides align to TRBD1. The CDR3 length is 16 residues. Germline loops: CDR1 SGHRS, CDR2 YFSETQ. V trimming: 0 bases; J trimming: 4 bases; junction bases outside the gene matches: 9. CDR3 sequence: CASSLGGGTVGYGYTF. DNA of the CDR3: TGCGCCAGCAGCTTGGGAGGCGGGACAGTCGGCTATGGCTACACCTTC.

The chain joins TRBV7-9 to TRBJ1-1; possibly TRBD1 for D (6 bases). Between the trimmed V and J ends, which lost 3 bases and 3 bases, there was a span of 20 bases. The germline gives CDR1 SEHNR, CDR2 FQNEAQ (reference sequence). This CDR3 contains 17 residues. The CDR3 protein is CASSFRGLRSSHTEAFF. CDR3 nucleotide sequence: TGTGCCAGCAGCTTCAGGGGCCTAAGGTCTTCGCACACTGAAGCTTTCTTT.

This clonotype was detected a few times. The chain uses TRBV20-1 and TRBJ2-7; 8 nucleotides line up with TRBD1. Losses at the gene ends were 6 bases for V and 6 bases for J; bases not matched to a gene: 13. The CDR3 runs 14 residues. Germline V gene data show CDR1 as DFQATT and CDR2 as SNEGSKA (reference sequence). The chain's CDR3 is CSAPQGAPGLEQYF. The DNA of the CDR3 is TGCAGTGCGCCTCAGGGGGCGCCGGGGCTCGAGCAGTACTTC.

V gene TRBV5-1 combines with J gene TRBJ2-5; TRBD1 aligns across 7 bases. The germline V gene has CDR1 SGHRS and CDR2 YFSETQ. This CDR3 has 14 residues. The junction had 10 bases not matched to a gene; V was cut back by 5 bases and J by 6 bases. For the CDR3, the DNA is TGCGCCAGCAGTCTTACAGGGGATGAGAAGACCCAGTACTTC. This sequence encodes CASSLTGDEKTQYF.

This clonotype turned up a few times. The chain employs TRBV10-3 and TRBJ2-1, with D perhaps matching TRBD1 or TRBD2 (6 bases each). Germline lookup yields CDR1 ENHRY and CDR2 SYGVKD. Trimming shortened V by 8 bases and J by 4 bases, and 18 bases separated the two germline ends. This CDR3 spans 15 amino acids. In DNA, the CDR3 is TGTGCCATCCAGGGTGAACGGGGGCGATACAATGAGCAGTTCTTC. It encodes CAIQGERGRYNEQFF.

This clonotype was observed at least ten times. The chain couples TRBV12-3 or TRBV12-4 to TRBJ1-3; maybe TRBD1 (6 bases). Trimming pared 6 bases from V and 0 bases from J, leaving 9 bases between. The CDR3 length is 14 residues. The CDR3 DNA follows: TGTGCCAGCAGCAGGGGACTCTCTGGAAACACCATATATTTT. It encodes CASSRGLSGNTIYF.

The V call is TRBV9, the J call TRBJ2-3; 7 nucleotides line up with TRBD1. Germline loops: CDR1 SGDLS, CDR2 YYNGEE. Trimming at V came to 5 bases and at J to 0 bases, leaving 6 bases not matched to a gene. This CDR3 has 15 amino acids. The CDR3 here is CASRYTGQSTDTQYF. CDR3 DNA sequence: TGTGCCAGCAGATACACGGGACAGAGCACAGATACGCAGTATTTT. The complete variable domain, with remaining parts taken from reference TRBV9 and TRBJ2-3, reads DSGVTQTPKHLITATGQRVTLRCSPRSGDLSVYWYQQSLDQGLQFLIQYYNGEERAKGNILERFSAQQFPDLHSELNLSSLELGDSALYFCASRYTGQSTDTQYFGPGTRLTVL.

This clonotype appeared many times. The chain links TRBV7-8 to TRBJ2-5; tentative D call: TRBD1 (6 bases). CDR3 length: 15 residues. Per the germline V gene, CDR1 is SGHVS and CDR2 is FQNEAQ. V was shortened by 5 bases and J by 2 bases, with 15 bases between the two germline ends. The CDR3 sequence is CASSTGQLRQETQYF. The DNA of the CDR3 is TGTGCCAGCAGCACCGGACAGCTCCGACAAGAGACCCAGTACTTC.

In this sample, this clonotype turned up a few times. The rearrangement joins TRBV6-2 or TRBV6-3 to TRBJ2-1; the match to TRBD2 covers 7 bases. J lost 10 bases, V lost 7 bases, and 13 bases had no gene match. Germline lookup yields CDR1 MNHEY and CDR2 SVGEGT. There are 14 residues in the CDR3. CDR3 in amino acids: CASTTFREGGEQFF. The CDR3 nucleotides are TGTGCCAGCACTACCTTTAGGGAGGGCGGCGAGCAGTTCTTC.

This clonotype was recorded at least ten times. The gene calls are TRBV6-2 or TRBV6-3 and TRBJ1-5; D uncertain. Trimming pared 5 bases from V and 5 bases from J, leaving 13 bases between. CDR3 length: 14 residues. Per the germline V gene, CDR1 is MNHEY and CDR2 is SVGEGT. CDR3 nucleotide sequence: TGTGCCAGCAGTGAGGCCTCCGGGTATCAGCCCCAGCATTTT. Amino acid sequence: CASSEASGYQPQHF.